Below, 6 T cell receptor beta chains from the same sample are listed, as sequenced in a study of beta chain features in type 1 diabetes. Reverse transcription of all isolated RNA meant that expressed TCRB transcripts were sequenced. The assay was immunoSEQ multiplex PCR, and TCRdb's table has in-frame clones only and misses some. Of about half a million clones listed, around 28% were seen once; the top ten hold 0.06% to 0.07%. Sequencing used naive CD4+ T cells from blood. These receptors came from a young man in good health.

CDR3 sequence (DNA): TGTGCCAGCAGTTTACGGGCTGAGCAGTTCTTC. The encoded protein is CASSLRAEQFF. V and J are TRBV28 and TRBJ2-1; unclear D gene. Germline V lookup: CDR1 MDHEN, CDR2 SYDVKM. Trimming shortened V by 2 bases and J by 9 bases, and 5 bases separated the two germline ends. The CDR3 runs 11 residues.

V usage is TRBV29-1 and J usage is TRBJ2-2; maybe TRBD1 (5 bases). Per germline, CDR1 SQVTM and CDR2 ANQGSEA. Trimming removed 2 bases at V and 5 bases at J, with 9 bases between. This CDR3 is built from 13 residues. The CDR3 DNA reads TGCAGCGTTGAAACCACAGGTACCGGGGAGCTGTTTTTT. Protein product: CSVETTGTGELFF.

This clone was observed a handful of times. The chain carries TRBV29-1 and TRBJ1-1, with D uncertain. Germline values: CDR1 SQVTM, CDR2 ANQGSEA. This CDR3 has 15 residues. V shed 2 bases and J shed 0 bases, with 13 bases lying between them. The CDR3 nucleotides are TGCAGCGTTGAATTTCCTGGGCAGTTGAACACTGAAGCTTTCTTT. Translating it yields CSVEFPGQLNTEAFF. The full variable domain, in which reference TRBV29-1 and TRBJ1-1 provide the parts outside the CDR3, is SAVISQKPSRDICQRGTSLTIQCQVDSQVTMMFWYRQQPGQSLTLIATANQGSEATYESGFVIDKFPISRPNLTFSTLTVSNMSPEDSSIYLCSVEFPGQLNTEAFFGQGTRLTVV.

This chain joins TRBV4-1 and TRBJ2-1; 9 bases are shared with TRBD1. The CDR3 contains 16 residues. With 5 bases clipped from V and 1 base from J, the junction kept 6 bases outside the gene matches. Germline assignment: CDR1 MGHRA and CDR2 YSYEKL. The CDR3 coding sequence is TGCGCCAGCAGCGGGGGGACAGGGAGATCCTACAATGAGCAGTTCTTC. Amino acid sequence: CASSGGTGRSYNEQFF.

This clone was picked up a small number of times. The gene calls are TRBV30 and TRBJ2-7, with 13 bases identical to TRBD2. The J segment lost 3 bases and the V segment lost 0 bases, leaving 5 bases of the junction unmatched. Germline V gives CDR1 GTSNPN, CDR2 SVGIG (reference sequence). The CDR3 extends over 16 amino acids. DNA for the CDR3: TGTGCCTGGAGTGTACCCCGGACTAGCGGGAGCTACGAGCAGTACTTC. It translates to CAWSVPRTSGSYEQYF.

The rearrangement links TRBV5-4 to TRBJ2-1; D is unclear. The V end was cut by 1 base, the J end by 7 bases, with 9 bases between. This CDR3 spans 13 amino acids. Germline values: CDR1 SGHNT, CDR2 YYREEE (reference sequence). CDR3 protein: CASSLSSANEQFF. Written as DNA, the CDR3 is TGTGCCAGCAGCTTGTCGTCTGCGAATGAGCAGTTCTTC.